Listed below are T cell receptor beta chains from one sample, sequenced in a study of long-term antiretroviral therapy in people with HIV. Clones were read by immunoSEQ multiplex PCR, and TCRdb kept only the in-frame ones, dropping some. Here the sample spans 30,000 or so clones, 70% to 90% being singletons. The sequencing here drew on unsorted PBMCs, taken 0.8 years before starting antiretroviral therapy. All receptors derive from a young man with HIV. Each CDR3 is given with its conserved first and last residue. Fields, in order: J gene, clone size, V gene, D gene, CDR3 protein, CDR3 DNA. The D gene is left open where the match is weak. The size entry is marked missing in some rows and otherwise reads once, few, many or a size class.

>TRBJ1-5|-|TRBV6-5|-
CAIRHDNQPQHF
TGTGCCATCCGACACGATAATCAGCCCCAGCATTTT
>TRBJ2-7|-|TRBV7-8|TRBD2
CASTPGGGREQYF
TGTGCCAGCACTCCCGGGGGCGGGAGGGAGCAGTACTTC
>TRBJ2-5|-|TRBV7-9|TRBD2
CASSLALRQRGERETQYF
TGTGCCAGCAGCTTAGCGCTGAGGCAGCGGGGTGAGCGGGAGACCCAGTACTTC
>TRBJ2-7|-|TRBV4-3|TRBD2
CASSQELAGVSYEQYF
TGCGCCAGCAGCCAAGAACTAGCGGGAGTGTCCTACGAGCAGTACTTC
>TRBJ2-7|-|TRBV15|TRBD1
CATSSDRVYEQYF
TGTGCCACCAGCAGCGACAGGGTCTACGAGCAGTACTTC
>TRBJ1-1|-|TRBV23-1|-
CASSQQTEPDKAFF
TGCGCCAGCAGTCAACAGACAGAACCCGACAAAGCTTTCTTT
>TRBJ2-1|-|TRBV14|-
CASSPGYEQFF
TGTGCCAGCAGCCCAGGGTATGAGCAGTTCTTC
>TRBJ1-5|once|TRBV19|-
CASSSAGKGQPQHF
TGTGCCAGTAGTTCGGCAGGGAAGGGTCAGCCCCAGCATTTT
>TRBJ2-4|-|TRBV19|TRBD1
CASRGTGGATNIQYF
TGTGCCAGTAGAGGGACAGGGGGCGCCACCAACATTCAGTACTTC
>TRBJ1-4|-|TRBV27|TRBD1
CASSLYGQGGTNEKLFF
TGTGCCAGCAGTTTATATGGACAGGGGGGTACTAATGAAAAACTGTTTTTT
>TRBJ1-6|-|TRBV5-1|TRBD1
CASSLLPRDRNSPLHF
TGCGCCAGCAGCCTCCTACCAAGGGACAGAAATTCACCCCTCCACTTT
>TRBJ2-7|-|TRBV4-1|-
CASSQDPGWGLDEQYF
TGCGCCAGCAGCCAAGATCCCGGATGGGGGTTGGACGAGCAGTACTTC
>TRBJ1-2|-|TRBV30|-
CAWSGEGGRAF
TGTGCCTGGAGTGGAGAAGGAGGAAGGGCCTTC
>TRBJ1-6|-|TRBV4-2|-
CASSQEGVGSYNSPLHF
TGTGCCAGCAGCCAAGAGGGGGTGGGCTCCTATAATTCACCCCTCCACTTT
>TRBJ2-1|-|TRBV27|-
CASSDADYTNNEQFF
TGTGCCAGCAGTGACGCCGATTACACCAACAATGAGCAGTTCTTC
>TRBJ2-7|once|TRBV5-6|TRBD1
CASSKAQGGEQYF
TGTGCCAGCAGCAAAGCACAGGGGGGCGAGCAGTACTTC
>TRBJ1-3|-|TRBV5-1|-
CASSLALGSGNTIYF
TGCGCCAGCAGCTTGGCCCTCGGGTCCGGAAACACCATATATTTT
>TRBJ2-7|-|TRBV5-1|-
CASSAYDRPSEQYF
TGCGCCAGCAGTGCTTACGACCGTCCCTCCGAGCAGTACTTC
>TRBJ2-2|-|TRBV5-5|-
CASSLVQKITGELFF
TGTGCCAGCAGCCTCGTCCAGAAGATCACCGGGGAGCTGTTTTTT
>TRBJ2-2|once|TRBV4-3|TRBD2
CASTRDSGGANGELFF
TGCGCCAGCACCCGAGATAGCGGGGGGGCAAACGGGGAGCTGTTTTTT
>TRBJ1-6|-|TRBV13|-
CASSFRGDRNSPLHF
TGTGCCAGCAGCTTCCGGGGGGATCGGAATTCACCCCTCCACTTT
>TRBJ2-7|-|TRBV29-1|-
CSVGGGGSYEQYF
TGCAGCGTTGGAGGTGGGGGCTCCTACGAGCAGTACTTC
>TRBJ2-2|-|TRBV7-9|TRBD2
CASSLEGRDGELFF
TGTGCCAGCAGCTTAGAAGGGAGGGACGGGGAGCTGTTTTTT
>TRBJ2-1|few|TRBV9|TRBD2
CASSTSGGGRNEQFF
TGTGCCAGCAGCACCTCGGGGGGGGGTAGGAATGAGCAGTTCTTC